This T cell receptor beta chain appears in the sequencing data of a study of T-cell memory formation after mild COVID-19. This clonotype turned up a few times. Antigen: not known. The CDR3 spans 14 residues. The ends were cut back, 1 base at V and 2 bases at J, with 9 bases in the middle. CDR1 and CDR2 (germline): SEHNR, FQNEAQ (reference sequence). From 5'RACE with constant-segment primers came TCR alpha and TCR beta cDNA libraries that carried sample barcodes and UMIs. TCRdb recomputed calls from the 5' RACE reads with MiXCR, one row per CDR3 protein. This sample has some 300,000 distinct CDR3 sequences, with roughly 20% found just once. Findings and caveats of the study: Clones shrinking from day 15 to 85 showed even CD4/CD8 mixes; later expanders tilted CD4+.

The genes are TRBV7-9 and TRBJ2-7; possibly TRBD1 for D (6 bases). The TCR sequence derives from a man aged 18 to 30 who had mild COVID-19 (a few samples of this study predate the infection). Cell type and time point are not known. Material: PBMCs or a T cell subset sorted from them (not recorded which). The CDR3 sequence is CASSLEGGTYEQYV. CDR3 nucleotide sequence: TGTGCCAGCAGCTTAGAAGGGGGAACCTACGAGCAGTACGTC.